These 5 T cell receptor beta chains were all obtained from the same sample, sequenced in a study of molecular identifiers for immune sequencing clone quantification. MiXCR, run by TCRdb on the PCR reads, gives a single entry per CDR3 protein. Of about 98,000 distinct CDR3 sequences listed, 30% to 35% are singletons. Specimen: naive CD8+ T cells from blood, with Jurkat cell RNA spiked in. Stated subset: FACS-sorted CD8+CD4-CCR7+CD45RA+ naive T cells. These receptors were collected from a human donor in good health. Some libraries in this study had Jurkat cell RNA spiked in.

This clonotype was found a few times. The chain couples TRBV6-5 to TRBJ2-7; D is unclear. Trimming pared 0 bases from V and 0 bases from J, leaving 9 bases between. This CDR3 has 15 residues. Germline-derived CDR1 and CDR2 are MNHEY and SVGAGI. The CDR3 is CASSYSPHSSYEQYF. CDR3 coding DNA: TGTGCCAGCAGTTACTCGCCGCACAGCTCCTACGAGCAGTACTTC.

This clonotype has a count of ten or more. The chain links TRBV25-1 to TRBJ1-1; D is ambiguous. The CDR3 runs 13 residues. Germline V gene data show CDR1 as MGHDK and CDR2 as SYGVNS. With 4 bases removed from V and 0 bases from J, the gap between germline ends came to 6 bases. CDR3 protein: CASSAGMNTEAFF. CDR3 nucleotide sequence: TGTGCCAGCAGTGCAGGAATGAACACTGAAGCTTTCTTT.

The table lists this clonotype with a few counts. The chain links TRBV27 to TRBJ1-6, with D uncertain. This CDR3 is built from 14 residues. Germline CDR1 reads MNHEY; CDR2 reads SMNVEV (reference sequence). The V end lost 3 bases, the J end lost 6 bases, and 9 bases lay between the germline ends. DNA for the CDR3: TGTGCCAGCAGTTTCTTGGGCCTTAATTCACCCCTCCACTTT. It translates to CASSFLGLNSPLHF.

This clonotype was seen only once. It may be a read error: a sequence one base away is much more abundant. The chain uses TRBV6-5 and TRBJ2-7, with D possibly being TRBD2 (5 bases). Germline V gene lookup returns CDR1 MNHEY and CDR2 SVGAGI. V was clipped by 0 bases and J by 5 bases, with 8 bases between them. The CDR3 is 13 amino acids. CDR3 sequence (DNA): TGTGCCAGCAGTTACTCATTCGGGGACGAGCAGTACTTC. Amino acids: CASSYSFGDEQYF.

This clonotype was found a few times. This chain connects TRBV20-1 to TRBJ2-2, with unresolved D. V dropped 4 bases and J dropped 4 bases, with 10 bases sitting between them. CDR1 is DFQATT and CDR2 is SNEGSKA in the germline V gene (reference sequence). The CDR3 contains 13 residues. This CDR3 is CSATKLGTGELFF. The CDR3 coding sequence is TGCAGTGCTACCAAACTTGGCACCGGGGAGCTGTTTTTT.